These 9 T cell receptor beta chains were all obtained from the same sample, sequenced in a study of shared clonotypes between healthy human individuals. TCRdb keeps only in-frame clones here, not all; method: immunoSEQ multiplex PCR. Of about 680,000 clones listed, 92% are singletons. Naive CD8 isolation took CD45RO-negative cells positively selected for CCR7 and excluded terminally differentiated effector memory CD45RA+ cells. Source material: naive CD8+ T cells sorted from blood. The source of these receptors is a man younger than 40 in good health.

The chain joins TRBV19 to TRBJ2-7; the D is unclear. This CDR3 region has 14 residues. Per the germline V gene, CDR1 is LNHDA and CDR2 is SQIVND (reference sequence). Trimming shortened V by 1 base and J by 0 bases, and 7 bases separated the two germline ends. CDR3 nucleotides: TGTGCCAGTAGTATAGGTAGAGACTCCTACGAGCAGTACTTC. It encodes CASSIGRDSYEQYF.

This sequence joins TRBV29-1 and TRBJ2-5; 7 bases are a match to TRBD1. CDR3 length: 12 residues. The junction had 5 bases not matched to a gene; V was cut back by 4 bases and J by 6 bases. Germline assignment: CDR1 SQVTM and CDR2 ANQGSEA. CDR3 DNA sequence: TGCAGCGTTGTCCCACAGGGGAAGACCCAGTACTTC. This sequence encodes CSVVPQGKTQYF.

This clone occurred a few times. The chain links TRBV11-2 to TRBJ1-5; D unresolved. There are 15 residues in the CDR3. Per the germline V gene, CDR1 is SGHAT and CDR2 is FQNNGV. Trimming removed 1 base at V and 10 bases at J, with 17 bases between. CDR3 protein: CASSLGQTKRSPQHF. CDR3 in DNA: TGTGCCAGCAGCTTAGGGCAGACAAAGCGTTCACCCCAGCATTTT.

As DNA, the CDR3 is TGCGCCAGCAGCTCCCACGGTAGCGGGATGTACGAGCAGTACTTC. Translating gives CASSSHGSGMYEQYF. The chain carries TRBV5-1 and TRBJ2-7; 8 bases map to TRBD2. Per germline, CDR1 SGHRS and CDR2 YFSETQ. The CDR3 length is 15 residues. Trimming took 3 bases from V and 4 from J; bases not matched to a gene: 9.

This chain connects TRBV6-6 to TRBJ2-7; TRBD1 agrees at 9 bases. Trimming took 6 bases from V and 3 from J; bases not matched to a gene: 6. The CDR3 runs to 14 residues. The germline V gene encodes CDR1 MNHNY and CDR2 SVGAGI (reference sequence). The CDR3 reads CASSDGTGYYEQYF. For the CDR3, the DNA is TGTGCCAGCAGCGATGGGACAGGGTACTACGAGCAGTACTTC.

The rearrangement joins TRBV7-9 to TRBJ1-2; D not certain. Between the trimmed V and J ends, which lost 0 bases and 4 bases, there was a span of 9 bases. This CDR3 region has 14 residues. Germline assignment: CDR1 SEHNR and CDR2 FQNEAQ (reference sequence). The CDR3 loop is CASSLAGVSYGYTF. CDR3 bases: TGTGCCAGCAGCTTAGCTGGGGTTTCCTATGGCTACACCTTC. The full variable domain, with the rest looked up from reference TRBV7-9 and TRBJ1-2, is DTGVSQNPRHKITKRGQNVTFRCDPISEHNRLYWYRQTLGQGPEFLTYFQNEAQLEKSRLLSDRFSAERPKGSFSTLEIQRTEQGDSAMYLCASSLAGVSYGYTFGSGTRLTVV.

The V gene is TRBV28, the J gene TRBJ2-1, with 10 nucleotides matching TRBD2. This CDR3 has 16 amino acids. The germline CDR1 and CDR2 sequences are MDHEN and SYDVKM. The trim removed 6 bases at V and 8 bases at J, leaving 13 bases unmatched. As DNA, the CDR3 is TGTGCCAGCAGACTTCTTATGACTAGCGGGCCGTATGAGCAGTTCTTC. This encodes CASRLLMTSGPYEQFF.

V usage is TRBV5-1 and J usage is TRBJ1-1; unclear D gene. There are 15 residues in the CDR3. Germline values: CDR1 SGHRS, CDR2 YFSETQ. V lost 0 bases to trimming and J lost 2 bases, with 11 bases between them. CDR3 protein: CASSLAQNFNTEAFF. Written as DNA, the CDR3 is TGCGCCAGCAGCTTGGCCCAGAATTTCAACACTGAAGCTTTCTTT.

This rearrangement joins TRBV29-1 to TRBJ2-2; D may be TRBD2 (5 bases). CDR1 and CDR2 from the germline V gene are SQVTM and ANQGSEA. V lost 3 bases, J lost 1 base, and 15 bases lay in between. The CDR3 length is 16 residues. Written as DNA, the CDR3 is TGCAGCGTTGAGCGTCCGAAGAGCGGGAACACCGGGGAGCTGTTTTTT. This gives the protein CSVERPKSGNTGELFF.